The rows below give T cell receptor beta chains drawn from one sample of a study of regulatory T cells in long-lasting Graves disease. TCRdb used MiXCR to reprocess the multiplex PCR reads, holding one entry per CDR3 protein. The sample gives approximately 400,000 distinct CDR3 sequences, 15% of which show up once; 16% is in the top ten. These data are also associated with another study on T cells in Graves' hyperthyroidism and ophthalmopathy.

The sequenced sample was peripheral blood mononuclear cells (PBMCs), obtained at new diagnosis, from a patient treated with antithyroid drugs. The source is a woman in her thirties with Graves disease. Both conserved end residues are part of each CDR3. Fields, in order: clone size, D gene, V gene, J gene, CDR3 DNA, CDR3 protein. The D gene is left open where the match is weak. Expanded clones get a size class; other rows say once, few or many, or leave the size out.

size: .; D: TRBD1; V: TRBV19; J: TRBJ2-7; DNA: TGTGCCAGTAGGATTGGGATCCGGGACAGCTACGAGCAGTACTTC; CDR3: CASRIGIRDSYEQYF
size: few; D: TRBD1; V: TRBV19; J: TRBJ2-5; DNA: TGTGCCAGTACCAGGACAGGGGGAGGCCAAGAGACCCAGTACTTC; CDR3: CASTRTGGGQETQYF
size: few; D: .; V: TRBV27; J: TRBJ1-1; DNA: TGTGCCAGCAGTTTATCGGACATGAACACTGAAGCTTTCTTT; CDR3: CASSLSDMNTEAFF
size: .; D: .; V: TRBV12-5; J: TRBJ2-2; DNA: TGTGCTAGTGGTTTGCTGGGTAAGGGATACACCGGGGAGCTGTTTTTT; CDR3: CASGLLGKGYTGELFF
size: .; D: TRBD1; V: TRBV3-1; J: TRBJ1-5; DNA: TGTGCCAGCAGCGGGGGGACAGGGAGACAGCCCCAGCATTTT; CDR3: CASSGGTGRQPQHF
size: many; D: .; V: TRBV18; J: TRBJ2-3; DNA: TGTGCCAGCTCACCGGACCGCTTCAGTTTTGGTACGCAGTATTTT; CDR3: CASSPDRFSFGTQYF
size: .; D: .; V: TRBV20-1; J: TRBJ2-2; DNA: TGCAGTGCTAGAGAGAGTAGGAGGAACACCGGGGAGCTGTTTTTT; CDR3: CSARESRRNTGELFF
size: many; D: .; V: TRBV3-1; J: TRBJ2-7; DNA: TGTGCCAGCAGCCAAGCGGACAGCGAGCAGTACTTC; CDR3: CASSQADSEQYF
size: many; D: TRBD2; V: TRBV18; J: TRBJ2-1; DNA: TGTGCCAGCTCACCCCGGACTAGCGGGAGTCTGTCCTACTACAATGAGCAGTTCTTC; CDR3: CASSPRTSGSLSYYNEQFF
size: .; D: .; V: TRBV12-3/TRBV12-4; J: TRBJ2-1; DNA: TGTGCCAGCATCCAATCAGTGGGGGCGGGCTACAATGAGCAGTTCTTC; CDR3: CASIQSVGAGYNEQFF
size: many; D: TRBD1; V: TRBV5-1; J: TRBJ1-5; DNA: TGCGCCAGCAGCCAGGGGACAGGGAGTAGCAATCAGCCCCAGCATTTT; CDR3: CASSQGTGSSNQPQHF
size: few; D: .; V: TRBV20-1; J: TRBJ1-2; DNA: TGCAGTGCTTATCACAGGGTTGGCTACACCTTC; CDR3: CSAYHRVGYTF
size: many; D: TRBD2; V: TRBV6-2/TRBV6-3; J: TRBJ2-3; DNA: TGTGCCAGCAGTTACTCGACTAGCGGGCCCACAGATACGCAGTATTTT; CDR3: CASSYSTSGPTDTQYF
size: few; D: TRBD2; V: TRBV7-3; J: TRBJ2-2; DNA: TGTGCCAGCAGCTTACGGAGTCTAGCGGGAGGGACCGGGGAGCTGTTTTTT; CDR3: CASSLRSLAGGTGELFF
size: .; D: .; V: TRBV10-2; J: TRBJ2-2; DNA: TGCGCCAGCAGTGCGGAGGGAAGCACCGGGGAGCTGTTTTTT; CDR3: CASSAEGSTGELFF
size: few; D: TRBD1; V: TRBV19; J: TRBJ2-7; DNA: TGTGCCAGTAGCAGGGACAGGGGGCTTGAGCAGTACTTC; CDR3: CASSRDRGLEQYF
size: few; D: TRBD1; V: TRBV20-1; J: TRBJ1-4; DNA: TGCAGTGCTAGAGGGCCTTACAGGGGAGAAGATGAAAAACTGTTTTTT; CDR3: CSARGPYRGEDEKLFF
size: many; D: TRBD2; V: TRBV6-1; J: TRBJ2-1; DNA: TGTGCCAGCAGGTTGATAGCGGGTTCTAGCCGCAATGAGCAGTTCTTC; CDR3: CASRLIAGSSRNEQFF
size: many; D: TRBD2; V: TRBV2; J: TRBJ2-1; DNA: TGTGCCAGCAGTATAGCGGGGGGTGAGCAGTTCTTC; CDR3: CASSIAGGEQFF
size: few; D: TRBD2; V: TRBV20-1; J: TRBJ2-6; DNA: TGCAGTGCCCCCCGGGGGGGCCGGGCCAACGTCCTGACTTTC; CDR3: CSAPRGGRANVLTF
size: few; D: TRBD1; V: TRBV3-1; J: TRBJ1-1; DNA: TGTGCCAGCAGCTTGGGGACAGCGAACACTAAAGCTTTCTTT; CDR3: CASSLGTANTKAFF
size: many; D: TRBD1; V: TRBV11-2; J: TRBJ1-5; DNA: TGTGCCAGCAGCTTTGGGACAGGGGGCTGGAGCAATCAGCCCCAGCATTTT; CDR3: CASSFGTGGWSNQPQHF
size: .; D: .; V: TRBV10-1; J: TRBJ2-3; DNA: TGCGCCAGCAGTGAGTCGAGCCAAGATACGCAGTATTTT; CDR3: CASSESSQDTQYF
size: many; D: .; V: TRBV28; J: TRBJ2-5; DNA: TGTGCCAGCAGTTTGCATAATCCGGAGACCCAGTACTTC; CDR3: CASSLHNPETQYF
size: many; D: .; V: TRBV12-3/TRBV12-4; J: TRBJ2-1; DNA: TGTGCCAGCAGTTTAGACGCGGGAAGGTACGAGCAGTTCTTC; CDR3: CASSLDAGRYEQFF
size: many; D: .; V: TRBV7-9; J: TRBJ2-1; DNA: TGTGCCAGTCGATCAGGGATAACTCTCTCCTACAATGAGCAGTTCTTC; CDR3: CASRSGITLSYNEQFF
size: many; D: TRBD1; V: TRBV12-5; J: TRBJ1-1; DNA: TGTGCTAGTGGTACTCCCGGGACAGGGACCACCACTGAAGCTTTCTTT; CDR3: CASGTPGTGTTTEAFF
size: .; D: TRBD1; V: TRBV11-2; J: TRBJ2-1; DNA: TGTGCCAGCAGCTTATTGGGGGGACAGGAAAACAATGAGCAGTTCTTC; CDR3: CASSLLGGQENNEQFF
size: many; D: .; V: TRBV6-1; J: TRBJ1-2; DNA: TGTGCCATCACTCCAGGAGCTAACTATGGCTACACCTTC; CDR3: CAITPGANYGYTF
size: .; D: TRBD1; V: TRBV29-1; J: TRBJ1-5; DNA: TGCAGCGTCGCGGGACAGGGGAATCAGCCCCAGCATTTT; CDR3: CSVAGQGNQPQHF
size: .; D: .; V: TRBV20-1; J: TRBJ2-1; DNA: TGCAGTGCTAGAGATTGGGAGAGGGTCAATGAGCAGTTCTTC; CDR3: CSARDWERVNEQFF
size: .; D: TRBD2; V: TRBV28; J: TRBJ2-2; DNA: TGTGCCAGCACGGGTAGCGGGAATTCGGGAACCGGGGAGCTGTTTTTT; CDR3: CASTGSGNSGTGELFF
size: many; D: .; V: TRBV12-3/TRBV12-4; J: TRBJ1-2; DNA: TGTGCCAGCAGTTTGGATCGACACCCCGGCGGCTACACCTTC; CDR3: CASSLDRHPGGYTF
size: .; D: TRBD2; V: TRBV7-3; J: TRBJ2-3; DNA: TGTGCCAGCAGCTTAAGGCCTAGCGGGAGGAAAAGCACAGATACGCAGTATTTT; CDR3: CASSLRPSGRKSTDTQYF
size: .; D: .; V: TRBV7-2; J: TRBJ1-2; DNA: TGTGCCAGCAGCTTAGGGATTGGCGGCTTCGGTGGCTACACCTTC; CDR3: CASSLGIGGFGGYTF
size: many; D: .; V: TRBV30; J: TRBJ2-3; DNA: TGTGCCTGGAGACGGGCCCCAGGGGATACGCAGTATTTT; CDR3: CAWRRAPGDTQYF
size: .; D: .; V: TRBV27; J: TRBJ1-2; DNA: TGTGCCAGCAGTTTGAACAGGGAGGTTTATGGCTACACCTTC; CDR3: CASSLNREVYGYTF
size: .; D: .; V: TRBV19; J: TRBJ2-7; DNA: TGTGCCAGTAGCATCGACCATTATTCCTACGAGCAGTACTTC; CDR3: CASSIDHYSYEQYF
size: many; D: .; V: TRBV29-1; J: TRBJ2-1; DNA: TGCAGCGTTGCCCGGACAGCTTCCCGCAACAATGAGCAGTTCTTC; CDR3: CSVARTASRNNEQFF
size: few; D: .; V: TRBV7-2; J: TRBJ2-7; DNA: TGTGCCAGCAGCTCGGGGCTCATCGGCCCCGAGCAGTACTTC; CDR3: CASSSGLIGPEQYF
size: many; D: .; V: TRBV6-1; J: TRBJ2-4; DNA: TGTGCCAGCAGTACGGACGAGGCCAAAAACATTCAGTACTTC; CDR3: CASSTDEAKNIQYF
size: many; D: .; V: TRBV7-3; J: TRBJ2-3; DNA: TGTGCCAGCAGCTTATTTAGCGGCACAGATACGCAGTATTTT; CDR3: CASSLFSGTDTQYF
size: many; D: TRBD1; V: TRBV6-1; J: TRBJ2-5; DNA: TGTGCCAGCAGTACCCGGGACAGGGGGCTTGAGACCCAGTACTTC; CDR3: CASSTRDRGLETQYF
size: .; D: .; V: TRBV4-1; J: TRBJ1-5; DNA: TGCGCCAGCAGCCCTCGGTCCGTTTCTCAGCCCCAGCATTTT; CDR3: CASSPRSVSQPQHF
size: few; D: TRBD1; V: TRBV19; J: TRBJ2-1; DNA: TGTGCCAGCAACTTCGGTGGGACAGGGAGCAATGAGCAGTTCTTC; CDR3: CASNFGGTGSNEQFF
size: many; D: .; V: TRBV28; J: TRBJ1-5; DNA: TGTGCCTGGGGGGAATCCAATCAGCCCCAGCATTTT; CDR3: CAWGESNQPQHF
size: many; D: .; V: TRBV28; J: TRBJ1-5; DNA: TGTGCCAGCAGTTCGCGGGTTGGTCAGCCCCAGCATTTT; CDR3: CASSSRVGQPQHF
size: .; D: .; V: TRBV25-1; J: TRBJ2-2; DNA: TGTGCCAGCATGTTGGGCACCGGGGAGCTGTTTTTT; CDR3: CASMLGTGELFF
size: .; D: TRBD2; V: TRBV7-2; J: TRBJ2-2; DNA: TGTGCCATTCCCGGGGTTCTAGCGGCAAGAGGGGAGCTGTTTTTT; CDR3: CAIPGVLAARGELFF
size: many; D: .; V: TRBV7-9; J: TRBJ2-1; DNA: TGTGCCAGCAGCTTAGTAGGGCCCCCGCAGGGACGAACTAATGAGCAGTTCTTC; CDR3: CASSLVGPPQGRTNEQFF
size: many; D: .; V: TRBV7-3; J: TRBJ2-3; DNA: TGTGCCAGCAGCTTTCGAGACACAGATACGCAGTATTTT; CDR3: CASSFRDTDTQYF
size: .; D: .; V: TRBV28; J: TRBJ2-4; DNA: TGTGCCAGCAGCCCGGCCGAGCCATTTCAGTACTTC; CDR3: CASSPAEPFQYF
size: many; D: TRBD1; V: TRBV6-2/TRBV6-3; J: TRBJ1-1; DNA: TGTGCCAGCAGTTACTCCCGGGACAGGGGGAAGCACACTGAAGCTTTCTTT; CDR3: CASSYSRDRGKHTEAFF
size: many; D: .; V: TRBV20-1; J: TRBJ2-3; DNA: TGCAGTGCTAGCAGCTCCCCTAGCACAGATACGCAGTATTTT; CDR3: CSASSSPSTDTQYF
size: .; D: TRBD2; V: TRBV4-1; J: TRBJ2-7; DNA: TGCGCCAGCAGCCATCCGGGACTAGCGGGGAACTCCTACGAGCAGTACTTC; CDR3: CASSHPGLAGNSYEQYF
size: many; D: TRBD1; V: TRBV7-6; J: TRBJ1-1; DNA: TGTGCCAGCAGCTTCGGACAGGGTAACACTGAAGCTTTCTTT; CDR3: CASSFGQGNTEAFF
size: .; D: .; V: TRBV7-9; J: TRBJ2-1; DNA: TGTGCCAGCAGCTTCGGGGGCCCTACAGTTCGCTCCTACAATGAGCAGTTCTTC; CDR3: CASSFGGPTVRSYNEQFF